The rows below give T cell receptor beta chains drawn from one sample of a study of regulatory T cells in long-lasting Graves disease. Each CDR3 protein is one row after TCRdb ran MiXCR on the multiplex PCR reads. This table has 420,000 or so distinct CDR3 sequences, about 15% appearing once. The same sample was also used in a study of T cells in Graves' hyperthyroidism and ophthalmopathy.

The sample consisted of peripheral blood mononuclear cells (PBMCs), taken at new diagnosis, from a patient treated with antithyroid drugs. The receptors come from a young woman with Graves disease. Each CDR3 is given with its conserved first and last residue. The order of the fields is V gene, D gene, clone size, J gene, CDR3 protein. A D gene is named only where the DNA matches it firmly. Some rows have no size entry. The others give once, few or many, or a class for an expanded clone.

TRBV19	NA	few	TRBJ1-5	CASSMASGQPQHF
TRBV2	NA	many	TRBJ1-2	CASSEALGYKVYDGYTF
TRBV18	NA	many	TRBJ1-4	CASSPDRISEKLFF
TRBV5-1	TRBD2	NA	TRBJ2-1	CASSLSGRMDEQFF
TRBV7-9	TRBD2	NA	TRBJ2-7	CASSFGPVAGLATSDPLEQYF
TRBV9	TRBD2	few	TRBJ2-1	CASSPISGRSHEQFF
TRBV12-3/TRBV12-4	TRBD2	few	TRBJ2-1	CASIASGSSGSEQFF
TRBV29-1	TRBD1	many	TRBJ2-7	CSVEGQGTHEQYF
TRBV28	TRBD1	many	TRBJ2-1	CASSFLGQGVNEQFF
TRBV6-2/TRBV6-3	NA	many	TRBJ2-3	CASSLAEDSTDTQYF
TRBV6-1	NA	few	TRBJ1-1	CASLNWRDTKAFF
TRBV29-1	TRBD2	few	TRBJ2-7	CSATSSGSYEQYF
TRBV28	NA	many	TRBJ1-3	CASVSPGLGSGNTIYF
TRBV7-8	NA	many	TRBJ2-3	CASSLWRNRTDTQYF
TRBV2	NA	many	NA	CASSELTSQETQYF
TRBV5-6	TRBD1	few	TRBJ1-4	CASIKQGATNEKLFF
TRBV6-5	NA	few	TRBJ2-4	CASSYLGQSSGVTNIQYF
TRBV20-1	TRBD1	few	TRBJ1-5	CSAERTGVNQPQHF
TRBV11-2	NA	many	TRBJ1-2	CASSLDGEGGYTF
TRBV28	TRBD1	many	TRBJ2-7	CASCCRQGAYEQYF
TRBV20-1	TRBD2	many	TRBJ2-3	CSARDMGLGTDTQYF
TRBV12-3/TRBV12-4	NA	NA	TRBJ2-7	CASSPVGHEQYF
TRBV7-9	TRBD2	NA	TRBJ2-5	CASSFPLAGGETQYF
TRBV7-2	NA	many	TRBJ2-7	CASTHRVGSYEQYF
TRBV12-3/TRBV12-4	NA	many	TRBJ2-1	CASSSSGPGEQFF
TRBV14	NA	few	TRBJ1-3	CASSQIGGQGVYGNTIYF
TRBV7-9	TRBD2	NA	TRBJ2-3	CASSLISGGEADTQYF
TRBV7-2	NA	many	TRBJ2-7	CASSWPGTSYEQYF
TRBV7-3	TRBD1	few	TRBJ2-3	CASSVTSGTAGTDTQYF
TRBV20-1	NA	NA	TRBJ2-2	CSARDTVTGELSF
TRBV28	NA	many	TRBJ2-1	CASSLVSGEQFF
TRBV27	TRBD2	many	TRBJ2-1	CASSLVAGGPREQFF
TRBV28	NA	many	TRBJ1-1	CASKTGRNTEAFF
TRBV28	NA	few	NA	CASSRGAQYF
TRBV20-1	TRBD2	few	TRBJ2-7	CSAREWTSGIYEQYF
TRBV18	NA	many	TRBJ1-5	CASSPPGGRDQPQHF
TRBV12-3/TRBV12-4	NA	many	TRBJ2-7	CASSYRLYEQYF
TRBV6-1	TRBD1	few	TRBJ2-1	CASRPDRFYYEQFF
TRBV12-3/TRBV12-4	NA	NA	TRBJ1-3	CASLLYPRGTGNTIYF
TRBV24-1	TRBD1	NA	TRBJ2-3	CATSGFNRRPGQGITDTQYF
TRBV28	TRBD2	many	TRBJ2-7	CASSSGGGLPYEQYF
TRBV28	TRBD2	NA	TRBJ2-1	CASISPLEAGGGGLYNEQFF
TRBV18	TRBD1	many	TRBJ1-1	CASSRSGTVNTEAFF
TRBV3-1	NA	NA	TRBJ2-6	CASSKGYSGANVLTF
TRBV29-1	NA	NA	TRBJ1-1	CSVGRTVSNTEAFF
TRBV7-9	NA	few	TRBJ1-4	CASSLQGNNEKLFF
TRBV13	TRBD2	many	TRBJ2-7	CASSETSSSYEQYF
TRBV7-9	NA	many	TRBJ2-1	CASSLLSGGVDNEQFF
TRBV5-6	NA	few	TRBJ2-3	CASSLGLTATDTQYF
TRBV6-1	NA	many	TRBJ1-1	CASNFRDTEAFF
TRBV28	NA	many	TRBJ2-1	CASTMSDGDEQFF
TRBV6-1	TRBD1	many	TRBJ1-2	CASSEAGTGWYGYTF
TRBV30	NA	NA	TRBJ1-1	CAWSVQGTEAFF
TRBV5-1	TRBD2	few	TRBJ2-5	CASSPGLAGGVGETQYF
TRBV6-1	NA	many	TRBJ2-7	CASSEAHQGPYEQYF
TRBV11-3	TRBD2	many	TRBJ2-7	CASSLVGEGALYEQYF
TRBV5-4	TRBD1	NA	TRBJ1-2	CASSLSQGVGYGYTF
TRBV6-5	NA	few	TRBJ1-5	CASSYHRGGKVQPQHF
TRBV6-1	NA	many	TRBJ1-1	CASSGQNTEAFF
TRBV10-3	TRBD1	many	TRBJ1-1	CAISSGGMNTEAFF